These T cell receptor beta chains were read from a single sample in a study of neurological immune-mediated disorders. TCRdb re-called the 5' RACE reads with MiXCR, one entry per CDR3 protein. This table holds some 60,000 distinct CDR3 sequences, 3.5% to 4.5% found once. The sample comprised PBMCs. The receptors shown here come from a woman in her 50s with multiple sclerosis. CDR3s leave out the opening cysteine and the closing phenylalanine or tryptophan.

V: TRBV27
J: TRBJ1-2
CDR3: ASHSFGTGNYGYT

V: TRBV20-1
J: TRBJ2-2
CDR3: SARDLAGYTGELF

V: TRBV20-1
J: TRBJ1-2
CDR3: SAPLRAVAAAGYGYT

V: TRBV7-9
J: TRBJ1-1
CDR3: ASSPGGLISEAF

V: TRBV5-1
J: TRBJ1-1
CDR3: ASSSAGQGIRDTEAF

V: TRBV10-3
J: TRBJ1-5
CDR3: AISESGSGQVRGQPQH

V: TRBV24-1
J: TRBJ2-3
CDR3: ATSDLSSASTDTQY

V: TRBV27
J: TRBJ1-3
CDR3: ASGYSGNTIY

V: TRBV6-2/TRBV6-3
J: TRBJ2-7
CDR3: ASSYSTGTGLSEQY

V: TRBV5-6
J: TRBJ2-3
CDR3: ASSPGRNPDTQY

V: TRBV7-2
J: TRBJ2-3
CDR3: ASSLEGTSGRVNTQY

V: TRBV25-1
J: TRBJ1-4
CDR3: ASSSRGATTTNEKLF

V: TRBV13
J: TRBJ2-5
CDR3: ASSDWTEETQY

V: TRBV3-1
J: TRBJ2-1
CDR3: ASSNLENEQF

V: TRBV29-1
J: TRBJ2-7
CDR3: SVDNPGTASSYEQY

V: TRBV27
J: TRBJ2-2
CDR3: ASTSIMGTGELF

V: TRBV21-1
J: TRBJ2-2
CDR3: ASSTIYRGPGELF

V: TRBV7-2
J: TRBJ2-2
CDR3: ASSLEAVTGELF

V: TRBV3-1
J: TRBJ1-1
CDR3: ASISDHTEAF

V: TRBV20-1
J: TRBJ2-7
CDR3: SADGTDPYEQY

V: TRBV11-1
J: TRBJ2-1
CDR3: ASSTPGTSGSYEQF

V: TRBV27
J: TRBJ2-1
CDR3: ASSLSRADYNEQF

V: TRBV11-3
J: TRBJ2-2
CDR3: ASSPLGNTGELF